This T cell receptor (beta chain) was profiled in a study of type 1 regulatory T cells. Study in general: An in vitro protocol generated T-allo10, a Tr1-enriched, alloantigen-specific CD4 T cell product.

The study's findings and limits: Compared with non-Tr1 cells, Tr1 cells showed a narrower TCR repertoire.

TCRdb independently ran MiXCR on the reads; one entry per CDR3 protein. The data show tens of thousands of distinct CDR3 sequences, about a fifth seen once. In regard to this clonotype: Its antigen is not identified.

CDR1 and CDR2 (germline): MNHEY, SMNVEV (reference sequence). CDR3 length: 15 amino acids. The V gene end was trimmed by 6 bases and the J gene end by 2 bases; junction bases not matched to a gene: 5. The source is a human donor in good health. Sequencing used cultured type 1 regulatory T (Tr1) cells, either the whole culture or a sorted fraction (not recorded which). The chain joins TRBV27 to TRBJ1-2, with 11 bases matching TRBD1. The CDR3 nucleotides read TGTGCCAGCAGCCGGACAGGGGGCGGGAACTATGGCTACACCTTC. Its protein product is CASSRTGGGNYGYTF.